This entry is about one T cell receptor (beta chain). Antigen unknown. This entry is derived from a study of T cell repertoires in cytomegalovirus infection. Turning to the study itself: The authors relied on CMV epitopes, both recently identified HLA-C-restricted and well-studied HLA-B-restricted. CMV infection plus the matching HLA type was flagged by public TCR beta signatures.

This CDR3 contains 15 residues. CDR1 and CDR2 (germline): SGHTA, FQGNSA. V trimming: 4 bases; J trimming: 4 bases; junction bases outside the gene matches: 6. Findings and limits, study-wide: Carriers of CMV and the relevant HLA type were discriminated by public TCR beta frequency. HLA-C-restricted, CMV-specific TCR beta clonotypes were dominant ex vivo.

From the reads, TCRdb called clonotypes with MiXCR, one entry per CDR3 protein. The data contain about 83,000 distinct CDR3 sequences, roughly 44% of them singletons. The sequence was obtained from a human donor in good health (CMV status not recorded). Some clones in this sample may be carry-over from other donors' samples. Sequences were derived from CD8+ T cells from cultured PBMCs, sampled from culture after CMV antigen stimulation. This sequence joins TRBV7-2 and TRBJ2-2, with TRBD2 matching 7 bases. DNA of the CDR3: TGTGCCAGCAGCTCGACTAGCCCGGGCACCGGGGAGCTGTTTTTT. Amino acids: CASSSTSPGTGELFF.